This TCR beta chain was recorded in a study of T cells in localized non-small cell lung cancer. The assay was immunoSEQ multiplex PCR, and TCRdb's table has in-frame clones only and misses some. The sample has more than 30,000 clones, roughly nine tenths seen once. CDR1 is MGHRA and CDR2 is YSYEKL in the germline V gene. The CDR3 length is 16 residues. The junction had 0 bases not matched to a gene; V was cut back by 1 base and J by 2 bases. This clone was observed a few times. The gene calls are TRBV4-1 and TRBJ2-5; 14 nucleotides align to TRBD2. The sequences come from peripheral blood mononuclear cells, collected before any cancer treatment. The receptor's source is a man between 40 and 75 years old with stage III lung adenocarcinoma. The CDR3 nucleotides read TGCGCCAGCAGCCAAGGACTAGCGGGGGGGCAAGAGACCCAGTACTTC. Its translation: CASSQGLAGGQETQYF.